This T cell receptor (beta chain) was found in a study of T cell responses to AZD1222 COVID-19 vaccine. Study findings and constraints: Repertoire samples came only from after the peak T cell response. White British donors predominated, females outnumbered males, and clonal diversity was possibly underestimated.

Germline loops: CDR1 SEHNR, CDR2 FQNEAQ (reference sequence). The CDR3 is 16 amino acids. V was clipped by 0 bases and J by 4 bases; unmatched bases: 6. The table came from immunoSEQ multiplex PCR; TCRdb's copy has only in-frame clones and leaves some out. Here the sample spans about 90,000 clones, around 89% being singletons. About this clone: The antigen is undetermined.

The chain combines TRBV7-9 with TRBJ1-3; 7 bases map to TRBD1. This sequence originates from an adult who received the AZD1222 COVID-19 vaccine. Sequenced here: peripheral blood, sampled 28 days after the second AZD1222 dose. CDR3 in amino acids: CASSLARQGPGNTIYF. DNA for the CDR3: TGTGCCAGCAGCTTAGCTCGACAGGGTCCGGGAAACACCATATATTTT.